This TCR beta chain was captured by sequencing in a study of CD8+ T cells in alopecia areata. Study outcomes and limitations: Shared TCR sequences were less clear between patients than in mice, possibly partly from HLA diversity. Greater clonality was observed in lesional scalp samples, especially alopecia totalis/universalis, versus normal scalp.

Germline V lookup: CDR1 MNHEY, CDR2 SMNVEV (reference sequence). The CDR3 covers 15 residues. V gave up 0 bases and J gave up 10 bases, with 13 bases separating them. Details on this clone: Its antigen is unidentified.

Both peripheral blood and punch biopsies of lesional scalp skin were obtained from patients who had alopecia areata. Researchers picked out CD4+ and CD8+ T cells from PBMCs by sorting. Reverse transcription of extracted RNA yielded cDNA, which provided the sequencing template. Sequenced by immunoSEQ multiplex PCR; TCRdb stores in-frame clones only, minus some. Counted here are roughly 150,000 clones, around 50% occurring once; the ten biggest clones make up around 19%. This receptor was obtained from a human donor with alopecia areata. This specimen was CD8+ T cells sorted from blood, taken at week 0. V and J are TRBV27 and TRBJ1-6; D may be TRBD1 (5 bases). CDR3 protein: CASSLSQGRGSPLHF. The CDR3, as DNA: TGTGCCAGCAGTTTATCTCAGGGACGGGGATCACCCCTCCACTTT.